Sequencing of this T cell receptor beta chain was carried out in a study of T cells expressing NK-cell markers. The study, taken as a whole, reports: In a few donors, these clonotypes also led the CD3+CD56-NKG2C+ fraction. About six donors showed dominant NKG2C+ clonotypes comprising roughly 1.0-7.0% of their CD8+ T cells.

On this clonotype itself: Its specificity is unknown.

Germline CDR1 reads SGHRS; CDR2 reads YFSETQ. This CDR3 has 12 amino acids. TCRdb re-called the 5' RACE reads; one entry per CDR3 protein, DNA not given. The table gives about 430,000 distinct CDR3 sequences; the top ten clones make up around 1.4% of it. This chain links TRBV5-1 with TRBJ2-2; the TCRdb call, TRBD2, lacks DNA for checking. The TCR comes from a woman aged 45 to 65 in good health. The specimen was blood T cells: a sorted CD56 or NKG2C T cell subset, CD4+ or CD8+ T cells, or bulk PBMC T cells (not recorded which). The CDR3 sequence is CASSLAGDELFF.